The next 29 T cell receptor beta chains were all read from a single sample in a study of T-cell memory formation after mild COVID-19. In TCRdb, the 5' RACE reads were re-called with MiXCR into one record per CDR3 protein. The data contain a few hundred thousand distinct CDR3 sequences, roughly 19% of them seen just once; the ten biggest clones take up 20% to 25%. Source material: PBMCs or a T cell subset sorted from them (not recorded which). These TCRs come from a man between 18 and 29 years old who had mild COVID-19 (a few samples of this study predate the infection). Cell type and time point are not known.

The rearrangement links TRBV5-6 to TRBJ1-2, with 10 bases fitting TRBD1. V shed 3 bases, J shed 6 bases, and the junction held 8 bases outside the gene matches. The CDR3 sequence is 15 residues long. Germline loops: CDR1 SGHDT, CDR2 YYEEEE. The CDR3 is CASSWDGQGVNGYTF. The CDR3 nucleotides read TGTGCCAGCAGCTGGGACGGACAGGGGGTTAATGGCTACACCTTC.

This chain connects TRBV7-9 to TRBJ2-7; no clear D gene. Trimming removed 0 bases from V and 5 bases from J, with 11 bases in between. Germline CDR1 SEHNR, CDR2 FQNEAQ (reference sequence). CDR3 length: 14 amino acids. The CDR3 spells CASSLASRTDEQYF. The CDR3 DNA reads as TGTGCCAGCAGCTTAGCATCCCGAACGGACGAGCAGTACTTC. Combining the CDR3 with reference TRBV7-9 and TRBJ2-7 gives the whole variable domain DTGVSQNPRHKITKRGQNVTFRCDPISEHNRLYWYRQTLGQGPEFLTYFQNEAQLEKSRLLSDRFSAERPKGSFSTLEIQRTEQGDSAMYLCASSLASRTDEQYFGPGTRLTVT.

This clonotype showed up just a few times. V and J are TRBV27 and TRBJ2-7; D possibly corresponds to TRBD2 (6 bases). V was shortened by 9 bases and J by 5 bases, with 17 bases between the two germline ends. The germline V gene encodes CDR1 MNHEY and CDR2 SMNVEV (reference sequence). This CDR3 spans 13 amino acids. This chain's CDR3 is CASSWRALDEQYF. The CDR3 DNA follows: TGTGCCAGTTCTTGGAGGGCGCTGGACGAGCAGTACTTC.

This clonotype showed up just a few times. J is TRBJ1-1 and V is TRBV29-1, with 8 bases fitting TRBD1. V lost 7 bases, J lost 5 bases, and 6 bases stayed unmatched. This CDR3 is built from 12 residues. CDR1 is SQVTM, CDR2 ANQGSEA, per germline. CDR3 nucleotides: TGCAGCGGCACAGGGGGTTTGACTGAAGCTTTCTTT. Amino acids: CSGTGGLTEAFF.

Only a few counts were recorded for this clonotype. The genes are TRBV10-3 and TRBJ1-1, with D possibly TRBD1 on 6 matching bases. The CDR3 has 14 residues. Germline V gene lookup returns CDR1 ENHRY and CDR2 SYGVKD. V lost 3 bases to trimming and J lost 0 bases, with 8 bases between them. The CDR3 region is CAISEGGVNTEAFF. The DNA of the CDR3 is TGTGCCATCAGTGAAGGGGGGGTGAACACTGAAGCTTTCTTT.

This clonotype occurred many times. The V gene is TRBV7-9, the J gene TRBJ2-3, with 12 bases aligning to TRBD2. CDR3 length: 18 residues. The V segment lost 0 bases and the J segment 2 bases; nucleotides outside the gene matches: 6. In germline, CDR1 is SEHNR, CDR2 FQNEAQ (reference sequence). CDR3 DNA: TGTGCCAGCAGCTTAGCAAGACTAGCGGGAGACCCCACAGATACGCAGTATTTT. Translation: CASSLARLAGDPTDTQYF.

The chain joins TRBV3-1 to TRBJ1-2; 8 nucleotides line up with TRBD1. Germline V gene data show CDR1 as LGHDT and CDR2 as YNNKEL (reference sequence). The J segment lost 7 bases and the V segment lost 3 bases, leaving 1 base of the junction unmatched. The CDR3 runs 12 residues. The CDR3 sequence: CASSQGQAGYTF. CDR3 DNA: TGTGCCAGCAGCCAGGGACAGGCTGGCTACACCTTC.

This clonotype occurred a few times. The chain recombines TRBV7-2 with TRBJ1-2, with 9 nucleotides matching TRBD1. The V and J ends lost 5 bases and 6 bases, in that order; junction bases with no gene match: 10. The CDR3 has 15 amino acids. From germline, CDR1 is SGHTA and CDR2 FQGNSA. The CDR3 sequence: CASSPNTGQGHGYTF. The CDR3 bases are TGTGCCAGCAGCCCGAACACGGGACAGGGCCATGGCTACACCTTC.

This clonotype was counted between two and nine times. The chain couples TRBV6-2 or TRBV6-3 to TRBJ1-6, with 8 bases that match TRBD1. Germline CDR1 is MNHEY and CDR2 is SVGEGT. V was clipped by 6 bases and J by 7 bases; unmatched bases: 8. The CDR3 loop spans 15 amino acids. CDR3 amino acids: CASSPRTGRNSPLHF. DNA of the CDR3: TGTGCCAGCAGCCCCCGGACAGGGCGAAATTCACCCCTCCACTTT.

V and J are TRBV7-2 and TRBJ1-1; 8 bases line up with TRBD1. Per the germline V gene, CDR1 is SGHTA and CDR2 is FQGNSA. Trimming took 2 bases from V and 4 from J; bases not matched to a gene: 3. CDR3 size: 14 residues. The CDR3 DNA follows: TGTGCCAGCAGCTTATTGCAGGGGGCCACTGAAGCTTTCTTT. It codes for CASSLLQGATEAFF.

This rearrangement joins TRBV21-1 to TRBJ2-4. TRBV21-1 is given as a pseudogene. The CDR3 length is 21 residues. The CDR3 is CASSKERISRQGKLAKNIQYF. The DNA of the CDR3 is TGTGCCAGCAGCAAAGAGAGAATTAGCCGCCAAGGGAAATTAGCCAAAAACATTCAGTACTTC.

The chain joins TRBV9 to TRBJ2-3; 10 positions match TRBD1. CDR3 length equals 15 residues. V lost 3 bases to trimming and J lost 3 bases; unmatched junction nucleotides: 4. Germline V gene sequence: CDR1 SGDLS, CDR2 YYNGEE. CDR3 loop: CASSARQGATDTQYF. Written as DNA, the CDR3 is TGTGCCAGCAGCGCCCGACAGGGGGCTACAGATACGCAGTATTTT. The complete variable domain, with remaining parts taken from reference TRBV9 and TRBJ2-3, reads DSGVTQTPKHLITATGQRVTLRCSPRSGDLSVYWYQQSLDQGLQFLIQYYNGEERAKGNILERFSAQQFPDLHSELNLSSLELGDSALYFCASSARQGATDTQYFGPGTRLTVL.

The chain recombines TRBV4-3 with TRBJ1-2; TRBD1 is a possible D gene (5 bases). V gave up 5 bases and J gave up 4 bases, with 14 bases separating them. The germline V gene encodes CDR1 LGHNA and CDR2 YSLEER. The CDR3 has 14 residues. CDR3 protein: CASSDNTGLYGYTF. The CDR3 DNA sequence: TGCGCCAGCAGCGATAACACAGGCCTCTATGGCTACACCTTC.

The chain is built from TRBV2 and TRBJ2-1, with 8 bases lining up with TRBD2. Losses at the gene ends were 8 bases for V and 3 bases for J; bases not matched to a gene: 6. The germline gives CDR1 SNHLY, CDR2 FYNNEI. This CDR3 spans 14 amino acids. Here the CDR3 reads CASGSGTSYNEQFF. The DNA for the CDR3 is TGTGCCAGCGGATCCGGGACTAGCTACAATGAGCAGTTCTTC.

The chain couples TRBV7-3 to TRBJ1-1; 7 bases match TRBD1. The CDR3 is 16 amino acids. The V and J ends lost 5 bases and 5 bases, in that order; junction bases with no gene match: 14. Germline assignment: CDR1 SGHTA and CDR2 FQGTGA. CDR3 loop: CASSAHRGWLGTEAFF. In nucleotides, the CDR3 is TGTGCCAGCAGCGCGCACAGGGGCTGGTTGGGTACTGAAGCTTTCTTT.

This chain connects TRBV4-1 to TRBJ2-2; D unclear. CDR3 size: 13 residues. Trimming left V 6 bases short and J 0 bases short, with 5 bases between. Germline V gene data show CDR1 as MGHRA and CDR2 as YSYEKL. The CDR3 DNA reads as TGCGCCAGCAGTATCGCGAACACCGGGGAGCTGTTTTTT. Protein sequence: CASSIANTGELFF.

V gene TRBV15 combines with J gene TRBJ2-2, with 10 bases matching TRBD1. This CDR3 spans 14 amino acids. Unmatched junction bases numbered 4, after V lost 8 bases and J lost 4 bases. CDR1 and CDR2 from the germline V gene are LNHNV and YYDKDF (reference sequence). The chain's CDR3 is CATSGQGGTGELFF. The CDR3 DNA follows: TGTGCCACCTCAGGACAGGGGGGCACCGGGGAGCTGTTTTTT.

The chain has TRBV10-3 and TRBJ1-6, with D maybe TRBD1 (5 bases). CDR1 and CDR2 from the germline V gene are ENHRY and SYGVKD. Trimming shortened V by 7 bases and J by 8 bases, and 15 bases separated the two germline ends. CDR3 size: 14 residues. CDR3 sequence: CAINLGGRDSPLHF. The CDR3 bases are TGTGCCATCAACCTGGGGGGAAGAGATTCACCCCTCCACTTT.

This clonotype was seen a handful of times. The chain combines TRBV29-1 with TRBJ1-6, with D perhaps matching TRBD1 (5 bases). Trimming removed 4 bases at V and 6 bases at J, with 10 bases between. The CDR3 is 13 amino acids. Germline V lookup: CDR1 SQVTM, CDR2 ANQGSEA. CDR3 region: CSVAEGTNSPLHF. The CDR3 DNA reads as TGCAGCGTTGCTGAAGGGACTAATTCACCCCTCCACTTT.

The gene calls are TRBV7-3 and TRBJ1-4; TRBD1 matches at 8 bases. The V gene's germline CDR1 is SGHTA and CDR2 FQGTGA. Trimming took 2 bases from V and 4 from J; bases not matched to a gene: 3. CDR3 length: 15 residues. The CDR3 sequence: CASSLGTGGNEKLFF. The DNA for the CDR3 is TGTGCCAGCAGCTTAGGGACAGGTGGTAATGAAAAACTGTTTTTT.

CDR3 in amino acids: CASSQRGTENYGYTF. The CDR3 DNA follows: TGTGCCAGCAGTCAACGAGGGACGGAAAACTATGGCTACACCTTC. The rearrangement links TRBV12-3 or TRBV12-4 to TRBJ1-2, with D maybe TRBD1 (5 bases). This CDR3 comprises 15 residues. V gave up 5 bases and J gave up 2 bases, with 15 bases separating them.

The table lists this clonotype with a count of one. For the CDR3, the DNA is TGTGCCAGCAGCTTGACTCCCAGGGTCGATGAGCAGTTCTTC. Residues: CASSLTPRVDEQFF. The chain couples TRBV7-9 to TRBJ2-1; a possible D gene is TRBD1 (5 bases). V was clipped by 3 bases and J by 8 bases, with 14 bases between them. The CDR3 spans 14 residues. CDR1 is SEHNR and CDR2 is FQNEAQ in the germline V gene (reference sequence).

This clonotype was seen ten or more times. The CDR3 bases are TGTGCCAGCAGCCGTAGACTAGCGGGGGACTACAATGAGCAGTTCTTC. Protein sequence: CASSRRLAGDYNEQFF. This chain connects TRBV14 to TRBJ2-1; 12 nucleotides line up with TRBD2. The CDR3 spans 16 residues. J lost 3 bases, V lost 4 bases, and 4 bases had no gene match. Germline-derived CDR1 and CDR2 are SGHDN and FVKESK. Full variable domain (outside the CDR3, taken from reference TRBV14 and TRBJ2-1): EAGVTQFPSHSVIEKGQTVTLRCDPISGHDNLYWYRRVMGKEIKFLLHFVKESKQDESGMPNNRFLAERTGGTYSTLKVQPAELEDSGVYFCASSRRLAGDYNEQFFGPGTRLTVL.

The chain links TRBV7-8 to TRBJ2-3; no reliable D call. V was clipped by 2 bases and J by 2 bases, with 11 bases between them. Germline CDR1 and CDR2: SGHVS and FQNEAQ. This CDR3 is 15 amino acids long. The CDR3 loop reads CASSLYRIITDTQYF. CDR3 DNA: TGTGCCAGCAGCTTATACAGAATTATCACAGATACGCAGTATTTT.

Comment on this clonotype: A junction boundary mismatches the germline segment, possibly from a read error. CDR3 DNA sequence: TGTGCTAGCAGCCACCCGGGGCGAGGCTGGAGTTTTAGCACAGATACGCAGTATTTT. Translation: CASSHPGRGWSFSTDTQYF. The V gene is TRBV7-7, the J gene TRBJ2-3, with D perhaps given as TRBD1 or TRBD2 (5 bases each). The CDR3 is 19 residues long. Germline assignment: CDR1 SSHAT and CDR2 FNYEAQ (reference sequence). The full variable domain, rest sourced from reference TRBV7-7 and TRBJ2-3, is GAGVSQSPRYKVTKRGQDVTLRCDPISSHATLYWYQQALGQGPEFLTYFNYEAQPDKSGLPSDRFSAERPEGSISTLTIQRTEQRDSAMYRCASSHPGRGWSFSTDTQYFGPGTRLTVL.

This clonotype was seen more than once but under ten times. This chain links TRBV10-3 with TRBJ2-2; D uncertain. Germline CDR1 is ENHRY and CDR2 is SYGVKD. The CDR3 contains 12 residues. The ends were cut back, 7 bases at V and 7 bases at J, with 10 bases in the middle. The CDR3 loop reads CAINDHGGELFF. The CDR3 nucleotides read TGTGCCATCAATGACCATGGCGGGGAGCTGTTTTTT.

V is TRBV7-8 and J is TRBJ2-5; possible D gene TRBD1, 5 bases. Germline loops: CDR1 SGHVS, CDR2 FQNEAQ. CDR3 length: 14 residues. The V end was cut by 5 bases, the J end by 1 base, with 11 bases between. CDR3 nucleotides: TGTGCCAGCAGCCCAGGGCGCCTCCAAGAGACCCAGTACTTC. It encodes CASSPGRLQETQYF.

In this sample, this clonotype turned up a few times. DNA of the CDR3: TGTGCCGCCCCCGGACAGACCCACTACGAGCAGTACTTC. Translation gives CAAPGQTHYEQYF. The chain couples TRBV6-5 to TRBJ2-7; a weak D match, TRBD1 (6 bases). V lost 11 bases and J 3 bases, leaving 17 bases between the germline ends. This CDR3 region has 13 residues. Germline values: CDR1 MNHEY, CDR2 SVGAGI.

This clonotype was observed a few times. This chain connects TRBV5-1 to TRBJ2-5; TRBD1 agrees at 11 bases. The CDR3 loop spans 16 amino acids. In germline, CDR1 is SGHRS, CDR2 YFSETQ. V lost 3 bases and J lost 4; bases outside the gene matches: 8. DNA for the CDR3: TGCGCCAGCAGCTCCCTCTCCGGGACAGGGGGAGAGACCCAGTACTTC. Its translation is CASSSLSGTGGETQYF. The full variable domain, in which reference TRBV5-1 and TRBJ2-5 provide the parts outside the CDR3, is KAGVTQTPRYLIKTRGQQVTLSCSPISGHRSVSWYQQTPGQGLQFLFEYFSETQRNKGNFPGRFSGRQFSNSRSEMNVSTLELGDSALYLCASSSLSGTGGETQYFGPGTRLLVL.